The 7 T cell receptor beta chains below all came from one sample that was sequenced in a study of T cell changes during pregnancy in multiple sclerosis. The repertoire was sequenced with immunoSEQ multiplex PCR; TCRdb's copy has only in-frame clones and lacks some. This sample has more than 55,000 clones; around nine tenths occur once, and the top ten carry about 1.7%. Material: peripheral blood, obtained after pregnancy. These receptors all stem from a female donor with multiple sclerosis, enrolled in a pregnancy study.

V gene TRBV2 combines with J gene TRBJ2-1; 13 positions match TRBD2. The germline CDR1 and CDR2 sequences are SNHLY and FYNNEI. J was trimmed by 5 bases and V by 6 bases; bases with no gene match: 7. This CDR3 contains 16 residues. In DNA, the CDR3 is TGTGCCAGCAGCCGACTAGCGGGGGGTGGGAACAATGAGCAGTTCTTC. Residues: CASSRLAGGGNNEQFF.

The genes are TRBV7-9 and TRBJ1-1; no clear D. The V and J ends lost 0 bases and 4 bases respectively, with 15 bases between them. Germline-derived CDR1 and CDR2 are SEHNR and FQNEAQ (reference sequence). This CDR3 contains 16 residues. The CDR3 protein is CASSLAGGRLATEAFF. As DNA, the CDR3 is TGTGCCAGCAGCTTAGCGGGTGGTCGGTTAGCCACTGAAGCTTTCTTT.

V usage is TRBV4-1 and J usage is TRBJ2-1; 11 positions match TRBD1. This CDR3 has 16 amino acids. Trimming cost V 4 bases and J 2 bases; bases outside gene matches: 4. Germline loops: CDR1 MGHRA, CDR2 YSYEKL. DNA of the CDR3: TGCGCCAGCAGCCGTGGACAGGGGGCCGCCTACAATGAGCAGTTCTTC. Its protein product is CASSRGQGAAYNEQFF.

V and J are TRBV10-2 and TRBJ1-2; 8 bases are a match to TRBD1. There are 17 residues in the CDR3. Germline assignment: CDR1 WSHSY and CDR2 SAAADI. Trimming at V came to 3 bases and at J to 0 bases, leaving 9 bases not matched to a gene. CDR3 in amino acids: CASSDAQGALANYGYTF. The CDR3 DNA sequence: TGCGCCAGCAGTGACGCTCAGGGGGCCCTAGCTAACTATGGCTACACCTTC.

The V and J genes are TRBV25-1 and TRBJ1-4, with 11 positions matching TRBD1. The CDR3 totals 16 residues. J gave up 6 bases and V 1 base, and 4 bases lay outside the gene matches. CDR1 is MGHDK, CDR2 SYGVNS, per germline. The CDR3 loop reads CASSESWGQGDEKLFF. In nucleotides, the CDR3 is TGTGCCAGCAGTGAATCTTGGGGACAGGGGGATGAAAAACTGTTTTTT.

V is TRBV7-2 and J is TRBJ2-7, with D perhaps matching TRBD1 (5 bases). CDR1 and CDR2 (germline): SGHTA, FQGNSA. The germline V and J ends were trimmed by 2 bases and 2 bases, with 13 bases remaining between them. This CDR3 region has 15 residues. The CDR3 DNA sequence: TGTGCCAGCAGCTTAAATGGGGCCTCGCCCTACGAGCAGTACTTC. It yields the protein CASSLNGASPYEQYF.

V is TRBV10-1 and J is TRBJ2-1, with 10 bases lining up with TRBD1. Germline CDR1 WNHNN, CDR2 SYGVQD (reference sequence). This CDR3 has 15 amino acids. J lost 6 bases, V lost 3 bases, and 5 bases had no gene match. The CDR3 is CASSDPGTGVNEQFF. For the CDR3, the DNA is TGCGCCAGCAGTGACCCCGGGACAGGGGTCAATGAGCAGTTCTTC.